This T cell receptor beta chain was documented in a study of blood T cell repertoires in COVID-19. As for the study in general: Sites across the United States, Italy and Spain contributed samples from acute and convalescent COVID-19. The cDNA or gDNA used as material had been derived from T cells, B-cell-depleted T cells, or PBMCs.

The ends were cut back, 4 bases at V and 5 bases at J, with 11 bases in the middle. The V gene's germline CDR1 is SQVTM and CDR2 ANQGSEA. This CDR3 has 12 amino acids. As originally analysed: Researchers report that nucleated cell counts were estimated from reference gene primer amplification. TCRdb keeps only in-frame clones here, not all; method: immunoSEQ multiplex PCR. The V and J calls and clone size were taken over from that table, and D and trimming were inferred from the DNA. Of roughly 160,000 clones in the sample, roughly 85% were seen once. This chain links TRBV29-1 with TRBJ2-5; D is perhaps TRBD1 (5 bases). This clonotype originated in a woman older than 75 with acute or convalescent COVID-19. Sequencing was carried out using peripheral blood. CDR3 coding DNA: TGCAGCGTTGTAACAGGAATGGAGACCCAGTACTTC. It encodes CSVVTGMETQYF. Together with reference TRBV29-1 and TRBJ2-5, the CDR3 gives the full variable domain: SAVISQKPSRDICQRGTSLTIQCQVDSQVTMMFWYRQQPGQSLTLIATANQGSEATYESGFVIDKFPISRPNLTFSTLTVSNMSPEDSSIYLCSVVTGMETQYFGPGTRLLVL.